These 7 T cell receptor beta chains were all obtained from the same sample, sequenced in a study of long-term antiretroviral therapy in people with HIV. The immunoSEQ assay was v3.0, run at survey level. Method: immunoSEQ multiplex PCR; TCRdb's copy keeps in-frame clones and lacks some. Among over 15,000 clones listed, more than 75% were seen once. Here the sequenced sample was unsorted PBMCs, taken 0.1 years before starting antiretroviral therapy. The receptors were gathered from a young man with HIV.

For the CDR3, the DNA is TGTGCCAGCAGCCACTTGACAGGGTACTACGAGCAGTACTTC. Its protein is CASSHLTGYYEQYF. The chain recombines TRBV27 with TRBJ2-7; 7 nucleotides match TRBD1. This CDR3 region has 14 residues. After removal of 6 bases from V and 3 bases from J, the junction contained 8 bases not matched to a gene. From germline, CDR1 is MNHEY and CDR2 SMNVEV (reference sequence).

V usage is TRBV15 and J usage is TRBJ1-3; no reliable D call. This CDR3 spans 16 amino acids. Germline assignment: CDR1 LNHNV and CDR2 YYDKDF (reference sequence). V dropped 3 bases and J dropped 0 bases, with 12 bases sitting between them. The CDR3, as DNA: TGTGCCACCAGCAGCCGCCGGCAGGTCTCTGGAAACACCATATATTTT. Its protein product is CATSSRRQVSGNTIYF.

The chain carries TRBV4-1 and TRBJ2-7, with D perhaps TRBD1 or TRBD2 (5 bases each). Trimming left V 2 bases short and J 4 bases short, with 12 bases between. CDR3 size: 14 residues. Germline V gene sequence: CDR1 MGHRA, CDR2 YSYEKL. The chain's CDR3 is CASSQPGPTYEQYF. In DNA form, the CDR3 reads TGCGCCAGCAGCCAACCGGGACCAACTTACGAGCAGTACTTC.

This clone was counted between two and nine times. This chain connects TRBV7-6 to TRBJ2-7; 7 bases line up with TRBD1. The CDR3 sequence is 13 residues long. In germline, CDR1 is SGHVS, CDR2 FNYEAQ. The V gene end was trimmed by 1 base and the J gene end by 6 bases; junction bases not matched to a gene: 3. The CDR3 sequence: CASSLGSGGEQYF. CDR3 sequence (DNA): TGTGCCAGCAGCTTAGGTTCAGGGGGCGAGCAGTACTTC.

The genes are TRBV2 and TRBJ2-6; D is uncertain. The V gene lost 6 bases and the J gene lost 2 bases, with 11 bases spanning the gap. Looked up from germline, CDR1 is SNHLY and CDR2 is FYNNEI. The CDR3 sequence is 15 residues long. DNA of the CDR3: TGTGCCAGCAGAAAGGCAGGTACTGGGGCCAACGTCCTGACTTTC. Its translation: CASRKAGTGANVLTF. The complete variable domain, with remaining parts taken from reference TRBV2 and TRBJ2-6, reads EPEVTQTPSHQVTQMGQEVILRCVPISNHLYFYWYRQILGQKVEFLVSFYNNEISEKSEIFDDQFSVERPDGSNFTLKIRSTKLEDSAMYFCASRKAGTGANVLTFGAGSRLTVL.

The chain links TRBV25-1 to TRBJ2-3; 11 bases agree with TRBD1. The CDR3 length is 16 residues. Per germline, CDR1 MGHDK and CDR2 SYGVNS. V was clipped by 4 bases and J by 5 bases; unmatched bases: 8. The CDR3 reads CASSATWDRGGDTQYF. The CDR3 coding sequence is TGTGCCAGCAGTGCAACTTGGGACAGGGGGGGAGATACGCAGTATTTT.

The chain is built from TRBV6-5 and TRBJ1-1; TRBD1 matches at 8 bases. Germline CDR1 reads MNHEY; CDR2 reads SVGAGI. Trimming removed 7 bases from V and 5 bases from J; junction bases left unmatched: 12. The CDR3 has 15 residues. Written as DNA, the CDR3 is TGTGCCAGCACTGCTACCAGGGGGCTTTGGACTGAAGCTTTCTTT. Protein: CASTATRGLWTEAFF.